This T cell receptor beta chain was retrieved from a study of tumor-infiltrating lymphocytes in oesophageal squamous cell carcinoma. One entry per CDR3 protein results from TCRdb running MiXCR on the PCR reads. The repertoire includes about 15,000 distinct CDR3 sequences, approximately 54% of them detected once, and roughly 35% sits in the top ten. The sequenced sample was esophageal tumor tissue. This TCR derives from a female donor with esophageal squamous cell carcinoma.

For the CDR3, the DNA is TGTGCCAGCAGCTTAGGGGGGGGCTACGAGCAGTACTTC. Protein: CASSLGGGYEQYF. The chain links TRBV7-6 to TRBJ2-7; 7 bases are shared with TRBD2. The CDR3 length is 13 residues. CDR1 SGHVS and CDR2 FNYEAQ come from the germline V gene. V trimming: 1 base; J trimming: 3 bases; junction bases outside the gene matches: 0.